The 3 T cell receptor beta chains below were found in one sample sequenced in a study of human T cells and chemical hapten exposure. Time point specified: patch test 1, 2 weeks after DPC sensitization. As for treatment: therapeutic diphenylcyclopropenone sensitization with weekly scalp DPC. TCRdb re-called the RACE reads with MiXCR, one entry per CDR3 protein. Of 380,000 or so distinct CDR3 sequences listed, approximately 4.4% are singletons. Sequencing was performed on whole blood, taken in connection with sensitization to the hapten diphenylcyclopropenone (DPC). These receptors all come from a woman between 45 and 65 years old with alopecia areata. Some clones in this sample may be carry-over from other donors' samples.

This chain uses TRBV6-5 with TRBJ2-1, with 12 positions matching TRBD2. CDR3 size: 15 residues. Trimming at V came to 4 bases and at J to 10 bases, leaving 8 bases not matched to a gene. Looked up from germline, CDR1 is MNHEY and CDR2 is SVGAGI. This chain's CDR3 is CASSSTSGGPREQFF. DNA for the CDR3: TGTGCCAGCAGTTCTACTAGCGGGGGGCCCCGAGAGCAGTTCTTC.

This clonotype was detected many times. The rearrangement uses TRBV12-3 or TRBV12-4 and TRBJ2-2, with TRBD2 identical over 9 bases. This CDR3 is built from 15 residues. Losses at the gene ends were 4 bases for V and 3 bases for J; bases not matched to a gene: 3. The chain's CDR3 is CASSWKRGDTGELFF. CDR3 in DNA: TGTGCCAGCAGTTGGAAGCGGGGGGACACCGGGGAGCTGTTTTTT.

This clonotype was recorded a few times. V is TRBV12-3 or TRBV12-4 and J is TRBJ2-1; TRBD1 might be the D (6 bases). V was trimmed by 5 bases and J by 1 base, leaving 21 bases between them. The CDR3 consists of 18 residues. The CDR3 bases are TGTGCCAGCAGTCTGACAGGATCTCTTAGTGGATCCTACAATGAGCAGTTCTTC. This gives the protein CASSLTGSLSGSYNEQFF.